These 9 T cell receptor beta chains originate from one sample sequenced in a study of PD-1 blockade in classical Hodgkin lymphoma. Sequencing was performed with immunoSEQ multiplex PCR; in TCRdb, only in-frame clones are kept and a portion is missing. The sample holds just under 20,000 clones; about 85% are singletons and the top ten take 1% to 1.5%. Time point: newly diagnosed, previously untreated cHL patient sample. With magnetic negative selection, CD4+ T cells were purified from PBMCs that had been thawed. The sequenced sample was CD4+ T cells from blood. The origin of the receptors is a human donor with classical Hodgkin lymphoma.

The J gene is TRBJ2-5, the V gene TRBV28; a possible D gene is TRBD1 (5 bases). CDR3 length: 13 residues. The germline V and J ends were trimmed by 7 bases and 7 bases, with 16 bases remaining between them. Germline CDR1 is MDHEN and CDR2 is SYDVKM. The CDR3 nucleotides read TGTGCCAGCAATTTCGGCAGGGTGGGGACCCAGTACTTC. Translation: CASNFGRVGTQYF.

The chain uses TRBV28 and TRBJ2-5, with D uncertain. The CDR3 has 13 amino acids. Germline CDR1 is MDHEN and CDR2 is SYDVKM. The V end lost 6 bases, the J end lost 1 base, and 9 bases lay between the germline ends. The CDR3 DNA follows: TGTGCCAGCAGCCCCTCGGTCCAAGAGACCCAGTACTTC. Translated, it gives CASSPSVQETQYF.

The gene calls are TRBV19 and TRBJ1-3; 8 bases align to TRBD1. J was trimmed by 0 bases and V by 6 bases; bases with no gene match: 1. The CDR3 has 14 amino acids. Germline CDR1 and CDR2: LNHDA and SQIVND (reference sequence). The CDR3 DNA is TGTGCCAGTAGGGGGACAGGCTCTGGAAACACCATATATTTT. Residues: CASRGTGSGNTIYF. Drawing the rest from reference TRBV19 and TRBJ1-3, the complete variable domain is DGGITQSPKYLFRKEGQNVTLSCEQNLNHDAMYWYRQDPGQGLRLIYYSQIVNDFQKGDIAEGYSVSREKKESFPLTVTSAQKNPTAFYLCASRGTGSGNTIYFGEGSWLTVV.

V gene TRBV29-1 combines with J gene TRBJ2-7, with 12 bases lining up with TRBD2. V lost 6 bases and J lost 6; bases outside the gene matches: 9. CDR1 is SQVTM, CDR2 ANQGSEA, per germline. There are 14 residues in the CDR3. CDR3 sequence: CSVGLAGSRSEQYF. CDR3 DNA: TGCAGCGTAGGACTAGCGGGATCCCGTTCCGAGCAGTACTTC.

This chain connects TRBV9 to TRBJ2-2; no clear D gene. This CDR3 spans 13 amino acids. Trimming removed 7 bases at V and 4 bases at J, with 11 bases between. Germline CDR1 is SGDLS and CDR2 is YYNGEE. CDR3 DNA sequence: TGTGCCAGCGGGATACAACTCACCGGGGAGCTGTTTTTT. Translation: CASGIQLTGELFF.

The rearrangement uses TRBV7-9 and TRBJ2-5; D is perhaps TRBD2 (6 bases). The CDR3 extends over 13 amino acids. The germline V and J ends were trimmed by 5 bases and 4 bases, with 11 bases remaining between them. The germline gives CDR1 SEHNR, CDR2 FQNEAQ (reference sequence). The CDR3 loop is CASSPPGGETQYF. In nucleotides, the CDR3 is TGTGCCAGCAGCCCCCCCGGGGGAGAGACCCAGTACTTC.

The V gene is TRBV9, the J gene TRBJ1-6, with TRBD1 matching 7 bases. This CDR3 contains 15 residues. Germline V gene data show CDR1 as SGDLS and CDR2 as YYNGEE. The V segment lost 0 bases and the J segment 4 bases; nucleotides outside the gene matches: 1. CDR3 loop: CASSVGDSYNSPLHF. CDR3 sequence (DNA): TGTGCCAGCAGCGTAGGGGACAGTTATAATTCACCCCTCCACTTT.

The genes are TRBV6-5 and TRBJ2-6; D gene uncertain. The CDR3 contains 14 residues. V was shortened by 2 bases and J by 0 bases, with 2 bases between the two germline ends. Germline CDR1 reads MNHEY; CDR2 reads SVGAGI. CDR3 DNA: TGTGCCAGCAGTTACGGCTCTGGGGCCAACGTCCTGACTTTC. Its translation is CASSYGSGANVLTF.

V and J are TRBV12-5 and TRBJ2-3, with TRBD1 as a possible D gene (5 bases). The germline V and J ends were trimmed by 3 bases and 2 bases, with 9 bases remaining between them. CDR3 length equals 14 residues. Germline V gives CDR1 LGHNT, CDR2 FRNRAP. The chain's CDR3 is CASGLGEITDTQYF. In nucleotides, the CDR3 is TGTGCTAGTGGTTTAGGGGAAATCACAGATACGCAGTATTTT.